Following are 23 T cell receptor beta chains from one sample sequenced in a study of control samples from healthy donors and cancer patients. The assay was immunoSEQ multiplex PCR, and TCRdb's table has in-frame clones only and misses some. The sample lists 100,000 or so clones; 80% to 90% were seen once. What was sequenced was blood. The receptors derive from a woman aged 45-65 years in good health.

V and J are TRBV24-1 and TRBJ2-7, with TRBD1 matching over 9 bases. Germline V gives CDR1 KGHDR, CDR2 SFDVKD. This CDR3 has 16 residues. Trimming cost V 2 bases and J 4 bases; bases outside gene matches: 8. The DNA of the CDR3 is TGTGCCACCAGTGATTCCGGGACAGGGAATATATACGAGCAGTACTTC. Amino acid sequence: CATSDSGTGNIYEQYF.

DNA for the CDR3: TGTGCCAGTAGTATAGATCACTCCGGGACTAGCGGGAGGATGGCAAACATTCAGTACTTC. Its protein is CASSIDHSGTSGRMANIQYF. The chain combines TRBV19 with TRBJ2-4, with 15 bases aligning to TRBD2. J gave up 6 bases and V 0 bases, and 12 bases lay outside the gene matches. CDR3 size: 20 residues. Per germline, CDR1 LNHDA and CDR2 SQIVND (reference sequence). Full variable domain (outside the CDR3, taken from reference TRBV19 and TRBJ2-4): DGGITQSPKYLFRKEGQNVTLSCEQNLNHDAMYWYRQDPGQGLRLIYYSQIVNDFQKGDIAEGYSVSREKKESFPLTVTSAQKNPTAFYLCASSIDHSGTSGRMANIQYFGAGTRLSVL.

The CDR3 loop reads CASSLGGTGDNEQFF. CDR3 coding DNA: TGTGCCAGCAGTTTAGGCGGGACAGGGGACAATGAGCAGTTCTTC. The chain couples TRBV28 to TRBJ2-1; 10 nucleotides line up with TRBD1. The CDR3 runs to 15 residues. The V gene end was trimmed by 2 bases and the J gene end by 5 bases; junction bases not matched to a gene: 3. Germline values: CDR1 MDHEN, CDR2 SYDVKM.

This clone showed up just once. The chain links TRBV11-2 to TRBJ2-7; D gene ambiguous. V lost 5 bases to trimming and J lost 0 bases, with 11 bases between them. CDR3 length: 14 residues. Germline V gene sequence: CDR1 SGHAT, CDR2 FQNNGV. The CDR3 sequence: CASSPEVTSYEQYF. DNA of the CDR3: TGTGCCAGCAGCCCAGAAGTGACCTCCTACGAGCAGTACTTC.

The chain combines TRBV28 with TRBJ2-1; a possible D gene is TRBD1 (5 bases). The CDR3 runs to 13 residues. The V and J ends lost 6 bases and 8 bases respectively, with 14 bases between them. CDR1 is MDHEN and CDR2 is SYDVKM in the germline V gene. The CDR3 loop is CASRLQGFDEQFF. CDR3 DNA: TGTGCCAGCAGGCTCCAGGGTTTTGATGAGCAGTTCTTC.

The chain uses TRBV7-2 and TRBJ2-3; D remains ambiguous. CDR3 size: 14 residues. V was shortened by 5 bases and J by 3 bases, with 12 bases between the two germline ends. Germline CDR1 reads SGHTA; CDR2 reads FQGNSA. CDR3 sequence (DNA): TGTGCCAGCAGCCCCGATTGGGTTACAGATACGCAGTATTTT. Translation: CASSPDWVTDTQYF. The entire variable domain, with the rest obtained from reference TRBV7-2 and TRBJ2-3, is as follows: GAGVSQSPSNKVTEKGKDVELRCDPISGHTALYWYRQSLGQGLEFLIYFQGNSAPDKSGLPSDRFSAERTGGSVSTLTIQRTQQEDSAVYLCASSPDWVTDTQYFGPGTRLTVL.

V is TRBV18 and J is TRBJ1-4, with 8 bases aligning to TRBD1. The V segment lost 3 bases and the J segment 8 bases; nucleotides outside the gene matches: 8. Germline CDR1 is KGHSH and CDR2 is LQKENI. This CDR3 is 15 amino acids long. CDR3 nucleotides: TGTGCCAGCTCACCGGGAGGACAGGGAGAAGAAAAACTGTTTTTT. This translates into CASSPGGQGEEKLFF.

The chain uses TRBV10-3 and TRBJ1-2; D call uncertain. The germline V gene encodes CDR1 ENHRY and CDR2 SYGVKD. V dropped 6 bases and J dropped 8 bases, with 16 bases sitting between them. The CDR3 extends over 13 amino acids. The CDR3 nucleotides read TGTGCCATCAGCCCGGAGGGAGTTAGCGGCTACACCTTC. Amino acids: CAISPEGVSGYTF.

The V call is TRBV6-2 or TRBV6-3, the J call TRBJ1-2; 10 bases are a match to TRBD1. Germline-derived CDR1 and CDR2 are MNHEY and SVGEGT. The V gene end was trimmed by 7 bases and the J gene end by 4 bases; junction bases not matched to a gene: 15. The CDR3 length is 17 residues. The CDR3 coding sequence is TGTGCCAGCACCCCATGGGACAGGGGCCCGACTTCCTATGGCTACACCTTC. It codes for CASTPWDRGPTSYGYTF.

The chain links TRBV30 to TRBJ2-7, with unresolved D. Germline CDR1 and CDR2: GTSNPN and SVGIG (reference sequence). The CDR3 sequence is 12 residues long. V gave up 0 bases and J gave up 6 bases, with 9 bases separating them. The CDR3 region has the DNA TGTGCCTGGAGTGTATCAACAAGCGAGCAGTACTTC. Amino acids: CAWSVSTSEQYF.

The V gene is TRBV9, the J gene TRBJ2-7; D is ambiguous. Trimming pared 3 bases from V and 0 bases from J, leaving 10 bases between. The CDR3 loop spans 14 amino acids. CDR1 SGDLS and CDR2 YYNGEE come from the germline V gene. The DNA for the CDR3 is TGTGCCAGCAGCGAACACGGTAGCTCCTACGAGCAGTACTTC. It encodes CASSEHGSSYEQYF.

V is TRBV19 and J is TRBJ1-6, with a tentative D call TRBD1 (5 bases). The V end lost 3 bases, the J end lost 10 bases, and 13 bases lay between the germline ends. Germline CDR1 LNHDA, CDR2 SQIVND (reference sequence). The CDR3 spans 14 residues. In nucleotides, the CDR3 is TGTGCCAGTAGTATTGCGGGGGGAGGATCACCCCTCCACTTT. This translates into CASSIAGGGSPLHF. Looking up the rest from reference TRBV19 and TRBJ1-6 gives the full variable domain: DGGITQSPKYLFRKEGQNVTLSCEQNLNHDAMYWYRQDPGQGLRLIYYSQIVNDFQKGDIAEGYSVSREKKESFPLTVTSAQKNPTAFYLCASSIAGGGSPLHFGNGTRLTVT.

This clone has only one observation. CDR3 loop: CASSLLGGGSTDTQYF. As DNA, the CDR3 is TGTGCCAGCAGCTTACTGGGCGGGGGAAGCACAGATACGCAGTATTTT. The rearrangement joins TRBV7-2 to TRBJ2-3; 7 positions match TRBD2. V lost 2 bases to trimming and J lost 0 bases; unmatched junction nucleotides: 5. This CDR3 region has 16 residues. Looked up from germline, CDR1 is SGHTA and CDR2 is FQGNSA.

This sequence joins TRBV9 and TRBJ1-3; D remains ambiguous. The CDR3 totals 15 residues. V was trimmed by 4 bases and J by 0 bases, leaving 11 bases between them. The germline V gene encodes CDR1 SGDLS and CDR2 YYNGEE. The CDR3 reads CASSPRTFSGNTIYF. CDR3 sequence (DNA): TGTGCCAGCAGCCCTCGGACGTTCTCTGGAAACACCATATATTTT.

The V and J genes are TRBV29-1 and TRBJ2-1; D gene uncertain. The germline V and J ends were trimmed by 5 bases and 4 bases, with 15 bases remaining between them. The CDR3 runs 14 residues. CDR1 and CDR2 (germline): SQVTM, ANQGSEA. The CDR3 region is CSVRDESRYNEQFF. The CDR3 DNA reads as TGCAGCGTTCGTGACGAGAGTAGATACAATGAGCAGTTCTTC.

The chain has TRBV4-2 and TRBJ2-1; D is uncertain. Trimming cost V 1 base and J 0 bases, with 10 bases left between them. This CDR3 has 16 residues. Germline V gives CDR1 LGHNA, CDR2 YNFKEQ. CDR3 residues: CASSQAGDLSYNEQFF. Here the CDR3 DNA reads TGTGCCAGCAGCCAAGCGGGTGACCTCTCCTACAATGAGCAGTTCTTC.

This clone showed up just a few times. The V gene is TRBV6-5, the J gene TRBJ1-1, with 9 bases that match TRBD1. This CDR3 region has 16 residues. Per the germline V gene, CDR1 is MNHEY and CDR2 is SVGAGI. V shed 2 bases, J shed 4 bases, and the junction held 8 bases outside the gene matches. The chain's CDR3 is CASSYDSQGAPTEAFF. DNA for the CDR3: TGTGCCAGCAGTTACGATTCACAGGGGGCGCCCACTGAAGCTTTCTTT.

This clone came up once. The chain carries TRBV5-1 and TRBJ1-3; TRBD1 might be the D (5 bases). Trimming left V 4 bases short and J 0 bases short, with 17 bases between. The CDR3 length is 17 residues. CDR1 and CDR2 (germline): SGHRS, YFSETQ. As DNA, the CDR3 is TGCGCCAGCAGCCTATTGCCAGGGACGGCCTCTGGAAACACCATATATTTT. Protein product: CASSLLPGTASGNTIYF.

This rearrangement joins TRBV7-2 to TRBJ1-1; D unresolved. The germline V gene has CDR1 SGHTA and CDR2 FQGNSA. Trimming cost V 4 bases and J 8 bases, with 8 bases left between them. This CDR3 has 11 amino acids. This chain's CDR3 is CASSSLVEAFF. CDR3 in DNA: TGTGCCAGCAGCTCCCTCGTAGAAGCTTTCTTT.

The chain has TRBV7-9 and TRBJ1-5; the D is unclear. This CDR3 region has 13 residues. Between the trimmed V and J ends, which lost 4 bases and 4 bases, there was a span of 8 bases. The germline CDR1 and CDR2 sequences are SEHNR and FQNEAQ (reference sequence). The CDR3 loop is CASSWASNQPQHF. The CDR3 bases are TGTGCCAGCAGCTGGGCCTCAAATCAGCCCCAGCATTTT.

This clone came up once. The DNA of the CDR3 is TGTGCCAGCAGGACGACACTGTCCTACGAGCAGTACTTC. Its translation is CASRTTLSYEQYF. The V and J genes are TRBV2 and TRBJ2-7; D call uncertain. V lost 6 bases and J 1 base, leaving 10 bases between the germline ends. The CDR3 has 13 amino acids. Germline CDR1 SNHLY, CDR2 FYNNEI.

The chain carries TRBV5-4 and TRBJ2-2; TRBD2 matches at 8 bases. This CDR3 is built from 14 residues. CDR1 is SGHNT and CDR2 is YYREEE in the germline V gene (reference sequence). Losses at the gene ends were 4 bases for V and 7 bases for J; bases not matched to a gene: 6. In DNA, the CDR3 is TGTGCCAGCAGCCAGGGACTAGGGGGCGGGGAGCTGTTTTTT. Translated, it gives CASSQGLGGGELFF.

This sequence joins TRBV6-5 and TRBJ1-2; the D gene is possibly TRBD1 (6 bases). Trimming stripped 5 bases from V and 2 bases from J, with 12 bases between. The CDR3 covers 14 residues. CDR1 is MNHEY and CDR2 is SVGAGI in the germline V gene. CDR3 protein: CASSNPQGNYGYTF. CDR3 DNA: TGTGCCAGCAGTAACCCACAGGGCAACTATGGCTACACCTTC.